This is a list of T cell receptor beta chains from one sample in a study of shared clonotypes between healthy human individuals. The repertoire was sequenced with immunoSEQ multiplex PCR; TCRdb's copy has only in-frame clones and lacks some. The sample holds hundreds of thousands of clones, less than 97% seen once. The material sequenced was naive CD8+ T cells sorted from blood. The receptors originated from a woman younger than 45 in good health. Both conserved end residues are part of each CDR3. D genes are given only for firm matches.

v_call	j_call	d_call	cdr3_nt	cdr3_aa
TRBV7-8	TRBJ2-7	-	TGTGCCAGCAGCACCCAGCGGGTAACCTACGAGCAGTACTTC	CASSTQRVTYEQYF
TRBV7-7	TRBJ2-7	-	TGTGCCAGCAGCTCGAAGATGGGCGAGCAGTACTTC	CASSSKMGEQYF
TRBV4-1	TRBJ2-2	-	TGCGCCAGCAGCCAAGTTATGGCCAGAACCAACACCGGGGAGCTGTTTTTT	CASSQVMARTNTGELFF
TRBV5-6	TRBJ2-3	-	TGTGCCAGCAGCTTGAGGGGGACAGATACGCAGTATTTT	CASSLRGTDTQYF
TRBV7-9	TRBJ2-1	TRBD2	TGTGCCAGCAGCTTAGCGGGTACGGGACTAGCGAACAATGAGCAGTTCTTC	CASSLAGTGLANNEQFF
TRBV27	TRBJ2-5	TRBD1	TGTGCCAGCAGCTCAGGGACAGGGGCTATGGAGACCCAGTACTTC	CASSSGTGAMETQYF
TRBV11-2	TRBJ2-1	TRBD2	TGTGCCAGCAGCTTAGGTTTCGCGGGAGGGCCAAATGAGCAGTTCTTC	CASSLGFAGGPNEQFF
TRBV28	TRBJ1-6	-	TGTGCCAGCAGCCCCGGACCGAGTAATTCACCCCTCCACTTT	CASSPGPSNSPLHF
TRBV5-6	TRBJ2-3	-	TGTGCCAGCAGCCAAAGTCAGGCTATAGATACGCAGTATTTT	CASSQSQAIDTQYF
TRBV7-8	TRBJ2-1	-	TGTGCCAGCACTACTACCAAGGGGGGGAACGGGATCGAGCAGTTCTTC	CASTTTKGGNGIEQFF
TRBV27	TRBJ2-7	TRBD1	TGTGCCAGCAGTTTATCAAAAGGGACAGGTCGAGCCTACGAGCAGTACTTC	CASSLSKGTGRAYEQYF
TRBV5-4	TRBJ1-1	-	TGTGCCAGCAGCTTGTCAGAGAACACTGAAGCTTTCTTT	CASSLSENTEAFF